This section outlines one T cell receptor beta chain sequence together with its context. The target of this receptor is not known. No much larger clonotype is one base removed from it; base qualities were not supplied. Measured from the cysteine to the phenylalanine, the CDR3 is 15 residues long. The entry retains the CDR3 DNA only, 45 bases that are in frame from base 1. V and J are truncated by 4 bases and 0 bases respectively, leaving an intervening sequence of 11 bases. From the germline V gene, CDR1 is MNHEY and CDR2 is SVGEGT. This record belongs to a study of tumor-infiltrating lymphocytes in oesophageal squamous cell carcinoma (dated by TCRdb to 2016 to 2018). Preparation of the library involved PCR. Sequencing relied on an Illumina HiSeq 2000. TCRdb trimmed the raw reads at Q25, called clones with MiXCR and kept productive beta chains. Records with the same CDR3 protein are collapsed into one entry carrying the most frequent genes and DNA. The sample table shows fewer than 18,000 distinct CDR3 sequences, and roughly 50% are seen once. The top ten constitute around 20% of the sample.

The V gene is TRBV6-2 or TRBV6-3 and the J gene is TRBJ2-3; tentative D gene TRBD2, with 5 bases matching. The sample consisted of esophageal tumor tissue. The sequence was collected from a male donor with esophageal squamous cell carcinoma. The CDR3 loop reads CASSFRGSSTDTQYF. The base sequence is TGTGCCAGCAGTTTCCGTGGGAGTAGCACAGATACGCAGTATTTT.